This T cell receptor (beta chain) was sequenced in a study of a mutant IDH1 vaccine in newly diagnosed glioma. Study as a whole: With temozolomide cycles, or 4-6 weeks after radiotherapy alone, vaccination was started. The sex distribution of treated patients was 62.5% male and roughly 38% female, with a mean age of 40.4 years. Earlier care involved radiotherapy, temozolomide, or both, and the majority received both.

The time point was: week 11, during vaccination. Topical imiquimod accompanied each vaccine dose, which consisted of 300 ug of mutant IDH1 20-mer peptide. New WHO grade 3 or 4 astrocytomas that were IDH1-mutant and ATRX-lost had been found in donors. Clones were read by immunoSEQ multiplex PCR, and TCRdb kept only the in-frame ones, dropping some. The sample contains around 100,000 clones, under 90% of which appear only once. A note on this clone: Its antigen remains unidentified.

The ends lost 3 bases at V and 6 bases at J; junction bases unmatched: 6. The CDR3 totals 15 residues. The germline V gene has CDR1 LNHDA and CDR2 SQIVND (reference sequence). This rearrangement joins TRBV19 to TRBJ1-5; 9 bases line up with TRBD1. The clonotype comes from a woman between 45 and 65 years old with glioma. This material consisted of PBMCs, taken from a glioma patient whose treatment included an IDH1 peptide vaccine. This chain's CDR3 is CASSINRDRAQPQHF. The CDR3 coding sequence is TGTGCCAGTAGTATCAACCGGGACAGGGCTCAGCCCCAGCATTTT.